Here is one T cell receptor (beta chain) with its context. The antigen remains undetermined. This sample was included in a study of T-cell memory formation after mild COVID-19. Turning to the study itself: TCR clusters were mostly donor specific.

The V segment lost 8 bases and the J segment 4 bases; nucleotides outside the gene matches: 19. The CDR3 is made up of 17 amino acids. Germline V gives CDR1 MNHNY, CDR2 SVGAGI (reference sequence). It was 5'RACE with constant-segment primers that produced the TCR alpha and TCR beta cDNA libraries, which carried sample barcodes and UMIs. TCRdb re-derived calls from the 5' RACE reads in MiXCR, one entry per CDR3 protein. This table holds tens of thousands of distinct CDR3 sequences, about 23% found once. Study findings and constraints: CD4/CD8 balance characterized clones contracting day 15 to 85, and CD4+ skew characterized later expanders.

The chain uses TRBV6-6 and TRBJ1-1; 7 positions agree with TRBD1. The sequencing input was PBMCs or a T cell subset sorted from them (not recorded which). The TCR originated in a man younger than 35 who had mild COVID-19 (a few samples of this study predate the infection). Cell type and time point are not known. The CDR3 loop reads CASRYGRGVAFGTEAFF. The CDR3 bases are TGTGCCAGCCGATATGGCAGGGGGGTAGCTTTTGGCACTGAAGCTTTCTTT.